This section outlines one T cell receptor (beta chain) sequence together with its context. Original methodology: How many nucleated cells were present was estimated from reference gene primer amplification. Here immunoSEQ multiplex PCR was the method, and the copy in TCRdb shows in-frame clones only, minus some. V, J and clone size are those of that table, while D and trimming were read from the DNA. The table lists 150,000 to 200,000 clones, 70% to 90% of them singletons, with 7.5% to 10% in the top ten. The source of the sample is a study of blood T cell repertoires in COVID-19. As for the study in general: Both acute and convalescent COVID-19 samples were obtained from the United States, Italy and Spain. T cells, B-cell-depleted T cells, or PBMCs provided the cDNA or gDNA that served as material.

This CDR3 contains 12 residues. Per the germline V gene, CDR1 is DFQATT and CDR2 is SNEGSKA (reference sequence). Trimming stripped 3 bases from V and 8 bases from J, with 13 bases between. Seattle cases were enrolled at active infection and followed longitudinally. The chain employs TRBV20-1 and TRBJ2-5, with D perhaps matching TRBD1 (6 bases). Sequenced material: peripheral blood. The receptor's source is a woman aged 80 or over with COVID-19, enrolled during active disease. The DNA for the CDR3 is TGCAGTGCTAGTAGGGAACAGGGAACCCAGTACTTC. This codes for CSASREQGTQYF.